Each of the 19 T cell receptor beta chains below was sequenced from the same sample in a study of blood T cell repertoires in COVID-19. Data came from immunoSEQ multiplex PCR; TCRdb stores just in-frame clones and leaves some out. The table has about 140,000 clones, less than 85% seen once. Sequenced: peripheral blood. All receptors derive from a woman older than 75 in a cohort sampled during active or convalescent COVID-19.

This clone turned up a few times. CDR3 in DNA: TGTGCCAGCAGCTTGACAGGGGCCCTCGAGCAGTACGTC. This sequence encodes CASSLTGALEQYV. The chain has TRBV7-2 and TRBJ2-7; 8 bases agree with TRBD1. This CDR3 has 13 residues. The V gene's germline CDR1 is SGHTA and CDR2 FQGNSA. The V segment lost 3 bases and the J segment 6 bases; nucleotides outside the gene matches: 4.

This chain joins TRBV1 and TRBJ2-2; the table calls TRBD2, which could not be checked here. TRBV1 is assigned pseudogene status. The CDR3 covers 16 residues. This CDR3 reads CTSSQDAGANTGELFF. The DNA of the CDR3 is TGCACCAGCAGCCAAGATGCGGGGGCGAACACCGGGGAGCTGTTTTTT.

The J gene is TRBJ1-4, the V gene TRBV5-4; D might be TRBD1 (6 bases). There are 14 residues in the CDR3. The V end was cut by 4 bases, the J end by 8 bases, with 15 bases between. Germline V lookup: CDR1 SGHNT, CDR2 YYREEE (reference sequence). DNA of the CDR3: TGTGCCAGCAGCCGGGGGGGGGCGGAAGAAAAACTGTTTTTT. Protein sequence: CASSRGGAEEKLFF.

The chain uses TRBV19 and TRBJ1-1; maybe TRBD1 (6 bases). Germline-derived CDR1 and CDR2 are LNHDA and SQIVND (reference sequence). This CDR3 is built from 16 residues. Trimming took 7 bases from V and 0 from J, leaving 18 bases between them. The CDR3, as DNA: TGTGCCAGTAACACACCGGGACACCCTATGAACACTGAAGCTTTCTTT. Its translation: CASNTPGHPMNTEAFF. Combining the CDR3 with reference TRBV19 and TRBJ1-1 gives the whole variable domain DGGITQSPKYLFRKEGQNVTLSCEQNLNHDAMYWYRQDPGQGLRLIYYSQIVNDFQKGDIAEGYSVSREKKESFPLTVTSAQKNPTAFYLCASNTPGHPMNTEAFFGQGTRLTVV.

The CDR3 loop is CASSLTTTSWSSGGSWDTQYF. CDR3 nucleotide sequence: TGTGCCAGCAGTTTAACCACGACTAGCTGGAGTAGCGGGGGGTCGTGGGATACGCAGTATTTT. The rearrangement joins TRBV27 to TRBJ2-3, with TRBD2 identical over 10 bases. J gave up 6 bases and V 2 bases, and 23 bases lay outside the gene matches. Germline V lookup: CDR1 MNHEY, CDR2 SMNVEV (reference sequence). CDR3 length equals 21 residues.

This clone occurred once. This chain connects TRBV4-1 to TRBJ1-2, with D perhaps TRBD1 (6 bases). Trimming left V 4 bases short and J 3 bases short, with 9 bases between. This CDR3 has 13 amino acids. Germline V gives CDR1 MGHRA, CDR2 YSYEKL. The chain's CDR3 is CASSRTVDYGYTF. CDR3 DNA sequence: TGCGCCAGCAGCCGGACAGTCGACTATGGCTACACCTTC.

The CDR3 loop reads CASSLGGAAQPQHF. DNA for the CDR3: TGTGCCAGCTCCCTGGGAGGGGCGGCTCAGCCCCAGCATTTT. This chain joins TRBV7-8 and TRBJ1-5; a weak D match, TRBD1 (5 bases). Germline V gene lookup returns CDR1 SGHVS and CDR2 FQNEAQ. The CDR3 contains 14 residues. Trimming removed 8 bases at V and 6 bases at J, with 17 bases between.

V is TRBV19 and J is TRBJ1-4; D is undetermined. V shed 7 bases and J shed 7 bases, with 13 bases lying between them. Germline V lookup: CDR1 LNHDA, CDR2 SQIVND (reference sequence). This CDR3 has 13 residues. The CDR3 reads CASKEGGFEKLFF. The CDR3 bases are TGTGCCAGTAAGGAGGGTGGATTTGAAAAACTGTTTTTT. The variable domain in full, with the rest retrieved from reference TRBV19 and TRBJ1-4, is DGGITQSPKYLFRKEGQNVTLSCEQNLNHDAMYWYRQDPGQGLRLIYYSQIVNDFQKGDIAEGYSVSREKKESFPLTVTSAQKNPTAFYLCASKEGGFEKLFFGSGTQLSVL.

This clone came up once. The J gene is TRBJ2-5, the V gene TRBV5-1; D is perhaps TRBD2 (5 bases). The CDR3 consists of 15 residues. Germline V CDR1 and CDR2: SGHRS, YFSETQ. V was cut by 0 bases and J by 5 bases, with 14 bases left in between. CDR3 loop: CASSLGSRGGETQYF. CDR3 in DNA: TGCGCCAGCAGCTTGGGATCTCGAGGCGGGGAGACCCAGTACTTC.

In this sample, this clone turned up once. The gene calls are TRBV6-2 or TRBV6-3 and TRBJ1-1, with 7 bases identical to TRBD1. Germline V gives CDR1 MNHEY, CDR2 SVGEGT. This CDR3 has 16 residues. The junction had 9 bases not matched to a gene; V was cut back by 5 bases and J by 0 bases. CDR3 DNA: TGTGCCAGCAGTACGGGACAGTTTTTTATGAACACTGAAGCTTTCTTT. Translation gives CASSTGQFFMNTEAFF.

The rearrangement joins TRBV2 to TRBJ1-3, with D possibly being TRBD1 (5 bases). Trimming shortened V by 9 bases and J by 8 bases, and 20 bases separated the two germline ends. Germline V lookup: CDR1 SNHLY, CDR2 FYNNEI. The length of the CDR3 is 14 residues. The CDR3 DNA is TGTGCCAGTAGGGAGGGGTTCATATCGGACACCATATATTTT. Translation: CASREGFISDTIYF.

This clone was observed once. This sequence joins TRBV28 and TRBJ2-3; D possibly corresponds to TRBD1 (5 bases). The CDR3 has 12 amino acids. The V gene's germline CDR1 is MDHEN and CDR2 SYDVKM. Trimming pared 8 bases from V and 2 bases from J, leaving 8 bases between. The CDR3 region is CASDSFTDTQYF. DNA for the CDR3: TGTGCCAGCGACAGTTTCACAGATACGCAGTATTTT. The variable domain in full, with the rest retrieved from reference TRBV28 and TRBJ2-3, is DVKVTQSSRYLVKRTGEKVFLECVQDMDHENMFWYRQDPGLGLRLIYFSYDVKMKEKGDIPEGYSVSREKKERFSLILESASTNQTSMYLCASDSFTDTQYFGPGTRLTVL.

CDR3 nucleotide sequence: TGCGCCAGCACCGGGGGTCGCAATGAGCAGTTCTTC. This codes for CASTGGRNEQFF. V is TRBV5-1 and J is TRBJ2-1; TRBD2 is a possible D gene (6 bases). This CDR3 contains 12 residues. Germline V gene data show CDR1 as SGHRS and CDR2 as YFSETQ. The V end was cut by 6 bases, the J end by 6 bases, with 10 bases between.

The genes are TRBV30 and TRBJ1-1; TRBD1 agrees at 8 bases. Germline loops: CDR1 GTSNPN, CDR2 SVGIG (reference sequence). The CDR3 consists of 13 residues. J gave up 7 bases and V 0 bases, and 4 bases lay outside the gene matches. The CDR3 here is CAWSVQQGVEAFF. CDR3 coding DNA: TGTGCCTGGAGTGTACAACAGGGGGTTGAAGCTTTCTTT.

The chain uses TRBV2 and TRBJ2-1; D may be TRBD1 (6 bases). This CDR3 contains 12 residues. From germline, CDR1 is SNHLY and CDR2 FYNNEI. CDR3 DNA sequence: TGTGTGACAGGCGGGTCCTACAATGAGCAGTTCTTC. Protein product: CVTGGSYNEQFF.

This clone has just one count. V usage is TRBV5-6 and J usage is TRBJ1-2; 7 bases are a match to TRBD1. Unmatched junction bases numbered 8, after V lost 2 bases and J lost 7 bases. CDR1 SGHDT and CDR2 YYEEEE come from the germline V gene. The CDR3 loop spans 14 amino acids. CDR3 in amino acids: CASSFSTGPGGYTF. The CDR3 coding sequence is TGTGCCAGCAGCTTTTCGACAGGGCCTGGTGGCTACACCTTC.

The chain combines TRBV5-1 with TRBJ1-2; 7 bases agree with TRBD1. The CDR3 is 14 residues long. V was clipped by 5 bases and J by 4 bases; unmatched bases: 8. The germline gives CDR1 SGHRS, CDR2 YFSETQ. The CDR3 protein is CASSRTGTAYGYTF. CDR3 nucleotide sequence: TGCGCCAGCAGTCGTACCGGGACAGCCTATGGCTACACCTTC.

The chain recombines TRBV5-1 with TRBJ1-1; D gene uncertain. The V gene's germline CDR1 is SGHRS and CDR2 YFSETQ. This CDR3 comprises 13 residues. The V end was cut by 0 bases, the J end by 8 bases, with 11 bases between. The CDR3 is CASSLGGMNEAFF. The CDR3 DNA sequence: TGCGCCAGCAGCTTGGGCGGTATGAACGAAGCTTTCTTT.

This clone was seen a single time. The chain employs TRBV4-2 and TRBJ1-2, with 7 positions matching TRBD1. J was trimmed by 7 bases and V by 4 bases; bases with no gene match: 6. Germline V lookup: CDR1 LGHNA, CDR2 YNFKEQ. The CDR3 sequence is 13 residues long. The DNA of the CDR3 is TGTGCCAGCAGCCCCTTAGGGGGCCGTGGCTACACCTTC. Its translation: CASSPLGGRGYTF.